The rows below give T cell receptor beta chains drawn from one sample of a study of T cells in Graves' hyperthyroidism and ophthalmopathy. TCRdb ran MiXCR on the multiplex PCR reads and lists one entry per CDR3 protein. The sample consists of around 300,000 distinct CDR3 sequences, roughly 13% of them appearing once. The sample consisted of blood. These receptors were obtained from a woman aged 25 to 45 with Graves' hyperthyroidism that later progressed to Graves' ophthalmopathy. The CDR3 runs from the conserved cysteine through the conserved F or W. D genes are given only for firm matches. Not every row has a clone size; where given, it reads once, few, many or a size class.

clone size: many; D gene: .; J gene: TRBJ2-1; V gene: TRBV7-9; CDR3 protein: CASSIGRSDNEQFF; CDR3 DNA: TGTGCCAGCAGCATCGGACGGTCCGACAATGAGCAGTTCTTC
clone size: many; D gene: TRBD2; J gene: TRBJ2-1; V gene: TRBV2; CDR3 protein: CASRGGPGLDEQFF; CDR3 DNA: TGTGCCAGCAGGGGAGGGCCCGGGTTAGATGAGCAGTTCTTC
clone size: .; D gene: .; J gene: TRBJ1-2; V gene: TRBV6-1; CDR3 protein: CASNLNAGQNGYTF; CDR3 DNA: TGTGCCAGCAATCTAAACGCCGGACAGAACGGCTACACCTTC
clone size: many; D gene: .; J gene: TRBJ2-7; V gene: TRBV12-5; CDR3 protein: CASAPPSEGGSYEQYF; CDR3 DNA: TGTGCTAGTGCCCCACCCTCGGAGGGGGGTTCCTACGAGCAGTACTTC
clone size: many; D gene: .; J gene: TRBJ2-1; V gene: TRBV28; CDR3 protein: CASSHNEQFF; CDR3 DNA: TGTGCCAGCTCCCACAATGAGCAGTTCTTC
clone size: many; D gene: .; J gene: TRBJ1-1; V gene: TRBV5-1; CDR3 protein: CASSFVRQVGTEAFF; CDR3 DNA: TGCGCCAGCAGCTTCGTACGCCAAGTCGGCACTGAAGCTTTCTTT
clone size: many; D gene: .; J gene: TRBJ1-4; V gene: TRBV7-2; CDR3 protein: CASSPLSTPPEEKLFF; CDR3 DNA: TGTGCCAGCAGCCCCCTCTCGACCCCTCCAGAGGAAAAACTGTTTTTT
clone size: many; D gene: TRBD1; J gene: TRBJ2-3; V gene: TRBV19; CDR3 protein: CASSILTGQNTDTQYF; CDR3 DNA: TGTGCCAGTAGTATCCTAACGGGACAGAACACAGATACGCAGTATTTT
clone size: many; D gene: TRBD1; J gene: TRBJ2-7; V gene: TRBV5-1; CDR3 protein: CASSLFGTGSYEQYF; CDR3 DNA: TGCGCCAGCAGCTTGTTTGGGACAGGTTCCTACGAGCAGTACTTC
clone size: many; D gene: .; J gene: TRBJ2-2; V gene: TRBV20-1; CDR3 protein: CSARVAGTTGELFF; CDR3 DNA: TGCAGTGCTAGAGTTGCGGGGACCACCGGGGAGCTGTTTTTT
clone size: many; D gene: TRBD2; J gene: TRBJ2-1; V gene: TRBV20-1; CDR3 protein: CSASTPTSGRFDEQFF; CDR3 DNA: TGCAGTGCTAGCACTCCGACTAGCGGGAGGTTTGATGAGCAGTTCTTC
clone size: .; D gene: .; J gene: TRBJ2-7; V gene: TRBV7-2; CDR3 protein: CASSLKTELSYEQYF; CDR3 DNA: TGTGCCAGCAGCCTTAAGACAGAGCTATCCTACGAGCAGTACTTC
clone size: many; D gene: TRBD2; J gene: TRBJ2-3; V gene: TRBV11-1; CDR3 protein: CASSWTSSDTQYF; CDR3 DNA: TGTGCCAGCAGCTGGACTAGTTCAGATACGCAGTATTTT
clone size: .; D gene: TRBD1; J gene: TRBJ1-4; V gene: TRBV5-5; CDR3 protein: CASLSQGGATNEKLFF; CDR3 DNA: TGTGCCAGCCTGTCCCAGGGGGGAGCGACTAATGAAAAACTGTTTTTT
clone size: many; D gene: .; J gene: TRBJ2-1; V gene: TRBV11-3; CDR3 protein: CASSQSYALDKSSYNEQFF; CDR3 DNA: TGTGCCAGCAGCCAATCTTACGCTCTAGATAAAAGCTCCTACAATGAGCAGTTCTTC
clone size: many; D gene: .; J gene: TRBJ2-3; V gene: TRBV3-1; CDR3 protein: CASKVTGEEDTQYF; CDR3 DNA: TGTGCCAGCAAGGTCACAGGGGAGGAAGATACGCAGTATTTT
clone size: many; D gene: TRBD1; J gene: TRBJ1-1; V gene: TRBV24-1; CDR3 protein: CATDDRVCARNTEAFF; CDR3 DNA: TGTGCCACAGACGACAGGGTTTGTGCAAGGAACACTGAAGCTTTCTTT
clone size: many; D gene: .; J gene: TRBJ1-1; V gene: TRBV20-1; CDR3 protein: CSAEQWGFGTEAFF; CDR3 DNA: TGCAGTGCAGAACAGTGGGGGTTTGGCACTGAAGCTTTCTTT
clone size: .; D gene: .; J gene: TRBJ2-3; V gene: TRBV13; CDR3 protein: CASSLREGSTDTQYF; CDR3 DNA: TGTGCCAGCAGCTTAAGGGAAGGCAGCACAGATACGCAGTATTTT
clone size: many; D gene: .; J gene: TRBJ2-3; V gene: TRBV2; CDR3 protein: CASSEFSGVGDTQYF; CDR3 DNA: TGTGCCAGCAGTGAATTTAGCGGAGTCGGAGATACGCAGTATTTT
clone size: few; D gene: .; J gene: TRBJ2-1; V gene: TRBV6-1; CDR3 protein: CASSPGGDRVYNEQFF; CDR3 DNA: TGTGCCAGCAGTCCTGGGGGGGACAGAGTCTACAATGAGCAGTTCTTC
clone size: many; D gene: .; J gene: TRBJ2-3; V gene: TRBV27; CDR3 protein: CASKILGGGADTQYF; CDR3 DNA: TGTGCCAGCAAGATCCTTGGAGGGGGCGCAGATACGCAGTATTTT